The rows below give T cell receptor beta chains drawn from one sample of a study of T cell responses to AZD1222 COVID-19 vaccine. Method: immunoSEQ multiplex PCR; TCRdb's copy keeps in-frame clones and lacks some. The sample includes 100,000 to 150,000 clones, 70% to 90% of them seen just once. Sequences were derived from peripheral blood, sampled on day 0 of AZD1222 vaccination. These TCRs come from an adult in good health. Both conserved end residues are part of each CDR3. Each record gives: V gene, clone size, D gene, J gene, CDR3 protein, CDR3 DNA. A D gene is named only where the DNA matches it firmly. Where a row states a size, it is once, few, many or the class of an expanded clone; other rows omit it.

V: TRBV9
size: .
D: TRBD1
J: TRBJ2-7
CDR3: CASSVNPGQGSYEQYF
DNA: TGTGCCAGCAGCGTAAATCCTGGACAGGGGAGTTACGAGCAGTACTTC

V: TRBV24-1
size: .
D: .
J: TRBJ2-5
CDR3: CATSERGTQYF
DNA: TGTGCCACCAGTGAGAGGGGGACCCAGTACTTC

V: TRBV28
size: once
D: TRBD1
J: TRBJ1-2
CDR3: CASSRGLGYTF
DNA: TGTGCCAGCAGTAGGGGGCTTGGCTACACCTTC

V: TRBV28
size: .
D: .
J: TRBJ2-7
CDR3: CASSSKRNLFYEQYF
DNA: TGTGCCAGCAGTTCTAAGAGAAACTTATTCTACGAGCAGTACTTC

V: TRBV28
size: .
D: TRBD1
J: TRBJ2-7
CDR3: CASRTTGTGHYEQYF
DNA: TGTGCCAGCAGGACCACCGGGACAGGACACTACGAGCAGTACTTC

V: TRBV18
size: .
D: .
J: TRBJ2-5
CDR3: CASSPRSLGETQYF
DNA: TGTGCCAGCTCACCCAGGTCCTTAGGGGAGACCCAGTACTTC

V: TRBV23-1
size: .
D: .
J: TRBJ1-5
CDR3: CASSGVSNQPQHF
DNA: TGCGCCAGCAGTGGGGTTAGCAATCAGCCCCAGCATTTT

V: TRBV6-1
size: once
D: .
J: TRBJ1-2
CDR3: CASSDRTASSFYGYTF
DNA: TGTGCCAGCAGTGATCGGACAGCATCATCGTTCTATGGCTACACCTTC

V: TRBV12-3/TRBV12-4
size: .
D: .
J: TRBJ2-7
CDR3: CASRRSGTDEQYF
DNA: TGTGCCAGCAGACGATCGGGGACTGACGAGCAGTACTTC

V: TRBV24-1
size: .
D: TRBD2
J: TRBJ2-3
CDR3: CATSDPSRASGYSTDTQYF
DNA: TGTGCCACCAGTGATCCCTCCCGGGCTAGCGGATATAGCACAGATACGCAGTATTTT

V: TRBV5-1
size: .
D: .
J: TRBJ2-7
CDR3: CATSGVEIYEQYF
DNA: TGCGCCACCTCAGGGGTGGAGATCTACGAGCAGTACTTC

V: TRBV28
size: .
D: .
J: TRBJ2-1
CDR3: CASSSRNEQFF
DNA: TGTGCCAGCAGTTCGCGCAATGAGCAGTTCTTC

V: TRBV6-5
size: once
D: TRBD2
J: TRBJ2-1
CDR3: CASSYGLAGYNEQFF
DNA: TGTGCCAGCAGTTACGGACTAGCGGGATACAATGAGCAGTTCTTC

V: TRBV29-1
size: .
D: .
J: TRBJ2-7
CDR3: CSVEVLANYEQYF
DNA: TGCAGCGTTGAAGTTCTAGCGAACTACGAGCAGTACTTC

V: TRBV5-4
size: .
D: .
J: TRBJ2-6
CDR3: CASSLRVLGANVLTF
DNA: TGTGCCAGCAGCTTGAGGGTACTCGGGGCCAACGTCCTGACTTTC

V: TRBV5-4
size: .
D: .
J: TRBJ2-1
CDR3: CASSWGSTSSYNEQFF
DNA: TGTGCCAGCAGCTGGGGCAGTACGAGCTCCTACAATGAGCAGTTCTTC

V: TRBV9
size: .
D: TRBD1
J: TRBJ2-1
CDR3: CASSVDRGQKYNEQFF
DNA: TGTGCCAGCAGCGTGGACCGGGGACAGAAATACAATGAGCAGTTCTTC

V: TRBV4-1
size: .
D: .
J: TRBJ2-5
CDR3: CASSQQQHIQETQYF
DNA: TGCGCCAGCAGCCAGCAACAGCATATTCAAGAGACCCAGTACTTC

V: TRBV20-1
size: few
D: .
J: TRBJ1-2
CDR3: CSARANYGYTF
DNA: TGCAGTGCTAGGGCGAACTATGGCTACACCTTC

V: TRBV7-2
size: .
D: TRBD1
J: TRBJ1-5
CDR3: CASSYIGTDVIDSNQPQHF
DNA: TGTGCCAGCAGCTATATCGGGACAGACGTTATTGATAGCAATCAGCCCCAGCATTTT

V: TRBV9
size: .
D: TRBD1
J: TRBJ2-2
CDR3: CASSTSGTGGTGELFF
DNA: TGTGCCAGCAGCACCTCCGGGACAGGGGGCACCGGGGAGCTGTTTTTT

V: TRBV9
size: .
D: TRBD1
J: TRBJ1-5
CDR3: CASSAREDRFNQPQHF
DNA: TGTGCCAGCAGCGCAAGAGAGGACAGGTTCAATCAGCCCCAGCATTTT

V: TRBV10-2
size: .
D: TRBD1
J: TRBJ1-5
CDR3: CASNHRGWDQPQHF
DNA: TGCGCCAGCAATCACAGGGGATGGGATCAGCCCCAGCATTTT

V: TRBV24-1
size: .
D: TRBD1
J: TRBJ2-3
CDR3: CATSDLTGGEKDTQYF
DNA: TGTGCCACCAGTGATCTGACAGGGGGCGAAAAGGATACGCAGTATTTT

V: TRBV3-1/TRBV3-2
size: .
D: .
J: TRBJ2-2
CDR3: CASSREAGELFF
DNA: TGTGCCAGCAGCCGGGAGGCCGGGGAGCTGTTTTTT

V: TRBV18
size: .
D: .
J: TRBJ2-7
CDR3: CASSRDAGEQYF
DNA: TGTGCCAGCTCACGAGATGCGGGAGAGCAGTACTTC

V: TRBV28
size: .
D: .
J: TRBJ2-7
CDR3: CASTPGGQLHEQYF
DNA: TGTGCCAGCACCCCGGGGGGACAGCTGCACGAGCAGTACTTC

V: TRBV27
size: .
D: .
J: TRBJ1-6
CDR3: CASSSQANSPLHF
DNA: TGTGCCAGCAGTTCCCAGGCTAATTCACCCCTCCACTTT

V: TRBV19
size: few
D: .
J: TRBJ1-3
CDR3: CATLGGLHSGNTIYF
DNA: TGTGCCACCCTGGGAGGGCTTCACTCTGGAAACACCATATATTTT

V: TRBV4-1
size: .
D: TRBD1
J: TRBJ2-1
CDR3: CASSLMGRDRVGEQFF
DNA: TGCGCCAGCAGCCTTATGGGGAGGGACAGGGTGGGTGAGCAGTTCTTC

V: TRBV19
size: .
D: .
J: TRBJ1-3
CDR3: CASSVGDWYGNTIYF
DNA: TGTGCCAGTAGTGTCGGGGATTGGTATGGAAACACCATATATTTT

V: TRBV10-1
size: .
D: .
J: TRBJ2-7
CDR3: CASSEMTETSSYEQYF
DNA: TGCGCCAGCAGTGAGATGACGGAGACAAGCTCCTACGAGCAGTACTTC

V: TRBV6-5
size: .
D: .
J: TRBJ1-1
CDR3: CASSHYTDSEAFF
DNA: TGTGCCAGCAGTCACTATACAGATTCTGAAGCTTTCTTT

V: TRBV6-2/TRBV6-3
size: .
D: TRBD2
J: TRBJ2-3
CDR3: CASSAGTSGIPDTQYF
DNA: TGTGCCAGCAGTGCCGGGACTAGCGGGATACCAGATACGCAGTATTTT

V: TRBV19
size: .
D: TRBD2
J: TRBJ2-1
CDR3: CASMTSGRWNEQFF
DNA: TGTGCCAGCATGACTAGCGGGAGGTGGAATGAGCAGTTCTTC

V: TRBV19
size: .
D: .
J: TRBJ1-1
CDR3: CASSIQLRGEAFF
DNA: TGTGCCAGTAGTATACAGCTCAGGGGTGAAGCTTTCTTT

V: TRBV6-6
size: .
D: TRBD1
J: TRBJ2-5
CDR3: CASSFTGGGGETQYF
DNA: TGTGCCAGCAGTTTTACAGGGGGTGGGGGTGAGACCCAGTACTTC

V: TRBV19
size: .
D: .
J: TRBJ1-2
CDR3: CASSIGRQGGYTF
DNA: TGTGCCAGTAGTATAGGGCGGCAGGGAGGGTACACCTTC

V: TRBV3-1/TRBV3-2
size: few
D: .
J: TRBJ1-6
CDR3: CASSQTDNSPLHF
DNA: TGTGCCAGCAGCCAAACAGATAATTCACCCCTCCACTTT

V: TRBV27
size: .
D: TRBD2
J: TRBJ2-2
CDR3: CASRSGLATTGELFF
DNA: TGTGCCAGCAGGAGTGGACTAGCTACAACCGGGGAGCTGTTTTTT

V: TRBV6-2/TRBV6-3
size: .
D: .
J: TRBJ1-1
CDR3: CASSYGGKDTEAFF
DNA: TGTGCCAGCAGTTACGGGGGGAAGGACACTGAAGCTTTCTTT